Listed below are T cell receptor beta chains from one sample, sequenced in a study of T cells in Graves' hyperthyroidism and ophthalmopathy. TCRdb passed the multiplex PCR reads through MiXCR, listing each CDR3 protein once. The profile shows about 480,000 distinct CDR3 sequences, around 14% of them singletons. Sequenced input: blood. The receptors originated from a woman aged 18-29 years with Graves' hyperthyroidism. CDR3s include the opening cysteine and the closing phenylalanine or tryptophan. D genes are given only for firm matches. Only some rows state a clone size, as once, few, many or a class for expanded clones.

clone size: few; V gene: TRBV7-3; D gene: -; J gene: TRBJ2-6; CDR3 protein: CASSLIGAALSGANVLTF; CDR3 DNA: TGTGCCAGCAGCTTAATAGGGGCCGCCCTCTCTGGGGCCAACGTCCTGACTTTC
clone size: many; V gene: TRBV27; D gene: -; J gene: TRBJ1-3; CDR3 protein: CASTSLVAGNTIYF; CDR3 DNA: TGTGCCAGTACCTCATTGGTGGCCGGAAACACCATATATTTT
clone size: many; V gene: TRBV2; D gene: TRBD1; J gene: TRBJ1-5; CDR3 protein: CASRMRTGENQPQHF; CDR3 DNA: TGTGCCAGCCGGATGAGGACAGGGGAGAATCAGCCCCAGCATTTT
clone size: -; V gene: TRBV7-9; D gene: -; J gene: TRBJ1-2; CDR3 protein: CASSLGRVVSYGYTF; CDR3 DNA: TGTGCCAGCAGCTTAGGCAGGGTTGTGTCCTATGGCTACACCTTC
clone size: many; V gene: TRBV19; D gene: TRBD1; J gene: TRBJ1-1; CDR3 protein: CASSTRDRLNTEAFF; CDR3 DNA: TGTGCCAGTAGTACTCGGGACAGGCTGAACACTGAAGCTTTCTTT
clone size: many; V gene: TRBV12-3/TRBV12-4; D gene: -; J gene: TRBJ1-3; CDR3 protein: CASSFGNSGNTIYF; CDR3 DNA: TGTGCCAGCAGTTTCGGGAACTCTGGAAACACCATATATTTT
clone size: -; V gene: TRBV27; D gene: -; J gene: TRBJ2-1; CDR3 protein: CASSLGRYNVQFF; CDR3 DNA: TGTGCCAGCAGTTTAGGCAGATACAATGTGCAGTTCTTC
clone size: many; V gene: TRBV6-1; D gene: TRBD2; J gene: TRBJ2-5; CDR3 protein: CASSSSGTLQETQYF; CDR3 DNA: TGTGCCAGCAGTTCTAGCGGGACTCTCCAAGAGACCCAGTACTTC
clone size: many; V gene: TRBV7-8; D gene: TRBD1; J gene: TRBJ2-5; CDR3 protein: CASSPTGTGRETQYF; CDR3 DNA: TGTGCCAGCAGCCCCACCGGGACAGGTAGAGAGACCCAGTACTTC
clone size: many; V gene: TRBV11-3; D gene: TRBD2; J gene: TRBJ2-5; CDR3 protein: CASSLGLASQETQYF; CDR3 DNA: TGTGCCAGCAGCTTAGGACTAGCGAGCCAAGAGACCCAGTACTTC
clone size: -; V gene: TRBV15; D gene: -; J gene: TRBJ2-2; CDR3 protein: CATNRDLTNTGELFF; CDR3 DNA: TGTGCCACCAACCGGGACTTAACGAACACCGGGGAGCTGTTTTTT
clone size: many; V gene: TRBV9; D gene: TRBD2; J gene: TRBJ2-7; CDR3 protein: CASSPGPSGVFYEQYF; CDR3 DNA: TGTGCCAGCAGCCCAGGACCTAGCGGGGTCTTCTACGAGCAGTACTTC
clone size: many; V gene: TRBV20-1; D gene: -; J gene: TRBJ1-5; CDR3 protein: CSASRGASNQPQHF; CDR3 DNA: TGCAGTGCTAGCCGCGGGGCTAGCAATCAGCCCCAGCATTTT
clone size: -; V gene: TRBV11-3; D gene: TRBD2; J gene: TRBJ2-3; CDR3 protein: CASSAGTSERTDTQYF; CDR3 DNA: TGTGCCAGCAGCGCCGGGACTAGCGAGCGCACAGATACGCAGTATTTT
clone size: many; V gene: TRBV11-2; D gene: -; J gene: TRBJ1-1; CDR3 protein: CASSLWGAGANTEAFF; CDR3 DNA: TGTGCCAGCAGCTTATGGGGTGCAGGGGCGAACACTGAAGCTTTCTTT
clone size: many; V gene: TRBV10-3; D gene: -; J gene: TRBJ2-3; CDR3 protein: CAIRDRGSLAGVDTDTQYF; CDR3 DNA: TGTGCCATTAGGGACAGGGGGTCCCTAGCGGGAGTGGACACAGATACGCAGTATTTT
clone size: many; V gene: TRBV11-2; D gene: -; J gene: TRBJ2-1; CDR3 protein: CASSLADNEQFF; CDR3 DNA: TGTGCCAGCAGCTTAGCGGACAATGAGCAGTTCTTC
clone size: few; V gene: TRBV5-6; D gene: -; J gene: TRBJ2-5; CDR3 protein: CASTSAEIGVAQYF; CDR3 DNA: TGTGCCAGCACCTCGGCAGAAATCGGTGTGGCCCAGTACTTC
clone size: few; V gene: TRBV19; D gene: -; J gene: TRBJ1-1; CDR3 protein: CASSIVGALGSTEAFF; CDR3 DNA: TGTGCCAGTAGTATAGTTGGAGCTCTGGGATCCACTGAAGCTTTCTTT
clone size: many; V gene: TRBV2; D gene: TRBD1; J gene: TRBJ2-3; CDR3 protein: CASSRTGYNTQYF; CDR3 DNA: TGTGCCAGCAGTCGGACAGGGTACAATACGCAGTATTTT
clone size: many; V gene: TRBV9; D gene: -; J gene: TRBJ2-1; CDR3 protein: CASSGPSDEQFF; CDR3 DNA: TGTGCCAGCAGCGGCCCGAGCGATGAGCAGTTCTTC
clone size: -; V gene: TRBV5-1; D gene: -; J gene: TRBJ2-5; CDR3 protein: CASSLAVKGEETQYF; CDR3 DNA: TGCGCCAGCAGCTTGGCCGTTAAGGGAGAAGAGACCCAGTACTTC
clone size: many; V gene: TRBV2; D gene: TRBD1; J gene: TRBJ2-2; CDR3 protein: CASRPLTGRRGTGELFF; CDR3 DNA: TGTGCCAGCCGACCTTTGACAGGGCGCCGGGGCACCGGGGAGCTGTTTTTT
clone size: many; V gene: TRBV5-1; D gene: -; J gene: TRBJ1-5; CDR3 protein: CASSLDRGPYQPQHF; CDR3 DNA: TGCGCCAGCAGCTTGGATCGGGGCCCCTATCAGCCCCAGCATTTT
clone size: -; V gene: TRBV4-1; D gene: -; J gene: TRBJ1-1; CDR3 protein: CASSHPRGDTEAFF; CDR3 DNA: TGCGCCAGCAGCCATCCGAGGGGGGACACTGAAGCTTTCTTT
clone size: few; V gene: TRBV6-1; D gene: TRBD1; J gene: TRBJ2-2; CDR3 protein: CASGQGYTGELFF; CDR3 DNA: TGTGCCAGCGGACAGGGCTACACCGGGGAGCTGTTTTTT
clone size: -; V gene: TRBV3-1; D gene: -; J gene: TRBJ2-7; CDR3 protein: CASSPFLAGYEQYF; CDR3 DNA: TGTGCCAGCAGCCCCTTCTTAGCCGGGTACGAGCAGTACTTC
clone size: -; V gene: TRBV19; D gene: -; J gene: TRBJ1-2; CDR3 protein: CASSITLGSPYDYGYTF; CDR3 DNA: TGTGCCAGTAGTATAACGTTAGGCAGCCCCTACGACTATGGCTACACCTTC
clone size: many; V gene: TRBV5-1; D gene: TRBD1; J gene: TRBJ1-1; CDR3 protein: CASSRDSNEAFF; CDR3 DNA: TGCGCCAGCAGCCGGGACAGCAATGAAGCTTTCTTT
clone size: many; V gene: TRBV24-1; D gene: TRBD1; J gene: TRBJ2-1; CDR3 protein: CATSEGQGYNEQFF; CDR3 DNA: TGTGCCACCAGTGAAGGACAGGGGTACAATGAGCAGTTCTTC
clone size: many; V gene: TRBV12-3/TRBV12-4; D gene: -; J gene: TRBJ1-1; CDR3 protein: CASCFGGPTEAFF; CDR3 DNA: TGTGCCAGCTGTTTCGGCGGGCCGACTGAAGCTTTCTTT
clone size: many; V gene: TRBV19; D gene: -; J gene: TRBJ1-1; CDR3 protein: CASSRTIEAFF; CDR3 DNA: TGTGCCAGTAGTAGGACTATTGAAGCTTTCTTT
clone size: many; V gene: TRBV27; D gene: -; J gene: TRBJ2-1; CDR3 protein: CASSLMGTKRNEQFF; CDR3 DNA: TGTGCCAGCAGTCTTATGGGGACAAAGCGGAATGAGCAGTTCTTC
clone size: few; V gene: TRBV6-1; D gene: -; J gene: TRBJ1-6; CDR3 protein: CASTSGEIDSPLHF; CDR3 DNA: TGTGCCAGCACCAGCGGGGAAATTGACTCACCCCTCCACTTT
clone size: -; V gene: TRBV20-1; D gene: -; J gene: TRBJ2-7; CDR3 protein: CSARTAIGYEQYF; CDR3 DNA: TGCAGTGCTAGAACGGCTATAGGATACGAGCAGTACTTC